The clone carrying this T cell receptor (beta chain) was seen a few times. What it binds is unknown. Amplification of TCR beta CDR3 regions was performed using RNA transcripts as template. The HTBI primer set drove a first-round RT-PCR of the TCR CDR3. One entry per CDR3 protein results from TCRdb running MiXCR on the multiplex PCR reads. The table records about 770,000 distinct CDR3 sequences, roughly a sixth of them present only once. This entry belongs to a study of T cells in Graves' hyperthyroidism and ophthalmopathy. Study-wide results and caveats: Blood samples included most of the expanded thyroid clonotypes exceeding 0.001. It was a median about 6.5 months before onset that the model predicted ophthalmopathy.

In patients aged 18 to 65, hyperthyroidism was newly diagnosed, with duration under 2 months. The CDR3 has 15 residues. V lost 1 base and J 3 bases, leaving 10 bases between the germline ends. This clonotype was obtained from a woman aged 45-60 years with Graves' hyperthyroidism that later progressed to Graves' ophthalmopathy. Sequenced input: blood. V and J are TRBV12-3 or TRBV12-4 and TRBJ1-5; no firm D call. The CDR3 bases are TGTGCCAGCAGTTTAGTGTCAGAGTTCAATCAGCCCCAGCATTTT. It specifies CASSLVSEFNQPQHF.